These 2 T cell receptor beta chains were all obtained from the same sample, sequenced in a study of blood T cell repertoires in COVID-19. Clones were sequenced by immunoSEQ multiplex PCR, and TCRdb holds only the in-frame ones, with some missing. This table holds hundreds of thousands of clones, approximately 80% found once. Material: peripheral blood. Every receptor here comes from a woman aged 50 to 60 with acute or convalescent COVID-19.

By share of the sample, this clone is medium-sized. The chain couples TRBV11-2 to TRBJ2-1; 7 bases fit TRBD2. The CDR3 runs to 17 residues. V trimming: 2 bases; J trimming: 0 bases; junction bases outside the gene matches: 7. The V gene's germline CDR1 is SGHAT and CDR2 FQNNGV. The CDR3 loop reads CASSLTGGSPSYNEQFF. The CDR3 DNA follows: TGTGCCAGCAGCTTAACGGGCGGGAGTCCCTCCTACAATGAGCAGTTCTTC.

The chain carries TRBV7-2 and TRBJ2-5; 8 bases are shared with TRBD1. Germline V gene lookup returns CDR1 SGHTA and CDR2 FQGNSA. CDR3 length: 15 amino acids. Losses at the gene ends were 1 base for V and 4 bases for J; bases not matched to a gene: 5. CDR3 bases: TGTGCCAGCAGCTTAGGTTTCAGGGGGCGAGAGACCCAGTACTTC. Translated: CASSLGFRGRETQYF.